This record looks at one TCR beta chain sequence and its context. Its antigen is not identified. The CDR3 spans 16 residues. Germline assignment: CDR1 SGHRS and CDR2 YFSETQ. After removal of 1 base from V and 1 base from J, the junction contained 7 bases not matched to a gene. Some clones are missing from TCRdb's copy, which holds only in-frame ones; the method was immunoSEQ multiplex PCR. This table holds some 66,000 clones, 70% to 90% found once. The data stem from a study of PD-L1 blockade in urothelial cancer. Study-level background: When patients started atezolizumab around 2014, it was given at 1,200 mg intravenously every 3 weeks. Males with bladder-origin urothelial cancer made up about nine tenths of the roughly 29 patients. Blood analysis occurred 3 weeks (second dose) and 6 weeks after treatment start. Broader study findings: At 3 weeks on treatment, tumor-associated clones expanded more with durable benefit.

Time point denoted: pretreatment peripheral blood. The sequencing used PBMCs, collected around atezolizumab (anti-PD-L1) treatment. The genes are TRBV5-1 and TRBJ1-1; 7 bases are a match to TRBD1. This clonotype was obtained from a man between 60 and 75 years old with urothelial cancer. For the CDR3, the DNA is TGCGCCAGCAGCTTGATAACGACAGGGCAGAACACTGAAGCTTTCTTT. It translates to CASSLITTGQNTEAFF.